These 10 T cell receptor beta chains were all obtained from the same sample, sequenced in a study of T cell responses to AZD1222 COVID-19 vaccine. Using immunoSEQ multiplex PCR, the repertoire was profiled, and TCRdb retains in-frame clones only, with some absent. Of roughly 120,000 clones listed, roughly 90% were seen once; the top ten hold around 15%. Sequencing used peripheral blood, obtained 28 days after the second AZD1222 dose. The receptor source for this set is an adult who received the AZD1222 COVID-19 vaccine.

This clone was seen a handful of times. This chain uses TRBV3-1 (or the pseudogene TRBV3-2) with TRBJ1-2; D ambiguous. V was trimmed by 5 bases and J by 3 bases, leaving 10 bases between them. The CDR3 consists of 13 residues. The germline V gene encodes CDR1 LGHDT and CDR2 YNNKEL (reference sequence). The CDR3 nucleotides read TGTGCCAGCAGCTCTCCCCTCTACTATGGCTACACCTTC. It translates to CASSSPLYYGYTF.

The chain combines TRBV5-1 with TRBJ2-1; the match to TRBD2 covers 11 bases. V shed 1 base, J shed 7 bases, and the junction held 4 bases outside the gene matches. Germline values: CDR1 SGHRS, CDR2 YFSETQ. The CDR3 is made up of 15 amino acids. CDR3 nucleotide sequence: TGCGCCAGCAGCTTGACTAGCGGGAGAGAAAATGAGCAGTTCTTC. Translation: CASSLTSGRENEQFF.

The V gene is TRBV6-5, the J gene TRBJ1-6, with D unclear. This CDR3 region has 15 residues. Trimming pared 0 bases from V and 6 bases from J, leaving 9 bases between. CDR1 and CDR2 (germline): MNHEY, SVGAGI. The CDR3 sequence is CASSYSGSFNSPLHF. The CDR3 DNA reads as TGTGCCAGCAGTTACTCGGGCAGTTTTAATTCACCCCTCCACTTT.

This rearrangement joins TRBV7-6 to TRBJ1-1; tentatively, D is TRBD1 (5 bases). The CDR3 totals 17 residues. Germline V gives CDR1 SGHVS, CDR2 FNYEAQ. Trimming left V 8 bases short and J 11 bases short, with 33 bases between. CDR3 nucleotides: TGTGCCAGCTGCTCAATGGACGACCCAGGGTCGCTGGGGGGGGCTTTCTTT. Encoded protein: CASCSMDDPGSLGGAFF.

The sample holds one count of this clone. Mismatch with germline at one junction end may stem from a read error. The genes are TRBV3-1 (or the pseudogene TRBV3-2) and TRBJ1-4; D is perhaps TRBD1 (6 bases). Germline lookup yields CDR1 LGHDT and CDR2 YNNKEL (reference sequence). This CDR3 comprises 12 residues. In DNA, the CDR3 is TGTGCCAGCAGCCAGGGCTACCGGGACACTGTTTTT. It specifies CASSQGYRDTVF.

The CDR3 nucleotides read TGTGCCAGCAGTTTTCAGGGGACGAACACTGAAGCTTTCTTT. Amino acids: CASSFQGTNTEAFF. The V gene is TRBV6-2 or TRBV6-3, the J gene TRBJ1-1, with D possibly being TRBD1 (6 bases). V was shortened by 4 bases and J by 1 base, with 10 bases between the two germline ends. CDR1 MNHEY and CDR2 SVGEGT come from the germline V gene. This CDR3 region has 14 residues.

The chain links TRBV9 to TRBJ2-3; D is uncertain. Germline V gene data show CDR1 as SGDLS and CDR2 as YYNGEE. Trimming removed 3 bases from V and 2 bases from J, with 7 bases in between. The CDR3 sequence is 13 residues long. The CDR3 spells CASSESLTDTQYF. The CDR3 region has the DNA TGTGCCAGCAGCGAGAGCCTCACAGATACGCAGTATTTT.

This clone was counted between two and nine times. The chain couples TRBV6-5 to TRBJ1-5, with 9 bases identical to TRBD1. The germline CDR1 and CDR2 sequences are MNHEY and SVGAGI. CDR3 length equals 14 residues. J lost 5 bases, V lost 7 bases, and 6 bases had no gene match. CDR3 protein: CASTEGQGYQPQHF. In nucleotides, the CDR3 is TGTGCCAGCACCGAAGGACAGGGGTATCAGCCCCAGCATTTT.

The chain uses TRBV11-2 and TRBJ1-5; 10 positions agree with TRBD1. The CDR3 length is 19 residues. Germline CDR1 SGHAT, CDR2 FQNNGV. With 1 base clipped from V and 0 bases from J, the junction kept 9 bases outside the gene matches. The CDR3 reads CASSLGQGAVYYSNQPQHF. CDR3 nucleotide sequence: TGTGCCAGCAGCTTAGGACAGGGGGCGGTTTATTATAGCAATCAGCCCCAGCATTTT.

This chain's CDR3 is CASSLDIRTGYGYTF. CDR3 bases: TGTGCCAGCAGCTTAGATATCCGGACAGGCTATGGCTACACCTTC. The V and J genes are TRBV11-2 and TRBJ1-2; TRBD1 aligns across 7 bases. The CDR3 loop spans 15 amino acids. V shed 0 bases, J shed 4 bases, and the junction held 5 bases outside the gene matches. Germline values: CDR1 SGHAT, CDR2 FQNNGV.